These 24 T cell receptor beta chains were sequenced from one sample in a study. TCRdb used MiXCR to reprocess the RT-PCR reads, holding one entry per CDR3 protein. The sample holds about 700,000 distinct CDR3 sequences; more than 13% are singletons and the top ten take roughly 3.6%. The sample comprised memory CD4+ T cells from blood. These receptor sequences come from a female donor in good health, serving as a healthy control.

In this sample, this clonotype turned up many times. The V call is TRBV24-1, the J call TRBJ2-5; 9 bases align to TRBD2. The CDR3 loop spans 15 amino acids. Trimming cost V 3 bases and J 2 bases; bases outside gene matches: 3. From germline, CDR1 is KGHDR and CDR2 SFDVKD. The CDR3 DNA follows: TGTGCCACCAGTGATCGTCTAGCGGGGCAAGAGACCCAGTACTTC. Its protein product is CATSDRLAGQETQYF.

The genes are TRBV7-2 and TRBJ1-3; D gene unclear. The V and J ends lost 1 base and 5 bases respectively, with 9 bases between them. The CDR3 covers 14 residues. CDR1 is SGHTA, CDR2 FQGNSA, per germline. As DNA, the CDR3 is TGTGCCAGCAGCTTAGACGGCCTGAGAAACACCATATATTTT. Its protein product is CASSLDGLRNTIYF.

The genes are TRBV28 and TRBJ1-2; 7 bases fit TRBD1. The CDR3 has 12 residues. V lost 5 bases to trimming and J lost 7 bases; unmatched junction nucleotides: 4. Germline values: CDR1 MDHEN, CDR2 SYDVKM. The CDR3 DNA follows: TGTGCCAGCAGTCGTACAGGGGTTGGCTACACCTTC. Amino acids: CASSRTGVGYTF.

This clonotype was counted ten times or more. The chain combines TRBV27 with TRBJ1-1; 9 nucleotides align to TRBD1. Germline assignment: CDR1 MNHEY and CDR2 SMNVEV (reference sequence). J was trimmed by 4 bases and V by 5 bases; bases with no gene match: 11. The CDR3 loop spans 16 amino acids. CDR3 sequence reads: CASSLGTGIRGTEAFF. CDR3 bases: TGTGCCAGCAGTCTTGGGACAGGGATACGGGGCACTGAAGCTTTCTTT.

The chain is built from TRBV7-9 and TRBJ1-1; D is unclear. Per germline, CDR1 SEHNR and CDR2 FQNEAQ (reference sequence). V was cut by 2 bases and J by 1 base, with 8 bases left in between. This CDR3 spans 14 amino acids. The CDR3 DNA reads TGTGCCAGCAGCTTAAGTTCTACGAACACTGAAGCTTTCTTT. Protein sequence: CASSLSSTNTEAFF.

This clonotype has a count of ten or more. The chain employs TRBV5-1 and TRBJ1-2; 8 bases align to TRBD1. The CDR3 is 14 amino acids. Germline assignment: CDR1 SGHRS and CDR2 YFSETQ. The junction had 2 bases not matched to a gene; V was cut back by 0 bases and J by 4 bases. This CDR3 is CASSLGDRTYGYTF. The CDR3 nucleotides are TGCGCCAGCAGCTTGGGGGACAGGACCTATGGCTACACCTTC.

This clonotype was seen a handful of times. V and J are TRBV27 and TRBJ2-1; D is undetermined. CDR3 length: 17 residues. V lost 5 bases to trimming and J lost 4 bases, with 21 bases between them. Germline CDR1 is MNHEY and CDR2 is SMNVEV (reference sequence). CDR3 in DNA: TGTGCCAGCAGTCCAAGATTAGCTGGAGATCGATACAATGAGCAGTTCTTC. This gives the protein CASSPRLAGDRYNEQFF.

This chain links TRBV7-9 with TRBJ2-3, with TRBD2 matching 7 bases. V dropped 5 bases and J dropped 5; count of bases not matched to a gene: 13. The CDR3 contains 16 residues. CDR1 and CDR2 from the germline V gene are SEHNR and FQNEAQ (reference sequence). The CDR3, as DNA: TGTGCCAGCAGCCAGGGTTTGTCAGCGGGAATAGATACGCAGTATTTT. Its protein product is CASSQGLSAGIDTQYF.

There are a few counts of this clonotype. The V and J genes are TRBV7-2 and TRBJ2-7; no definite D call. V was cut by 8 bases and J by 0 bases, with 11 bases left in between. The CDR3 sequence is 13 residues long. CDR1 and CDR2 from the germline V gene are SGHTA and FQGNSA. CDR3 sequence reads: CASCRLFSYEQYF. Written as DNA, the CDR3 is TGTGCCAGCTGCCGACTTTTCTCCTACGAGCAGTACTTC.

This clonotype came up many times. The chain uses TRBV12-3 or TRBV12-4 and TRBJ2-5; 11 bases match TRBD2. CDR3 size: 15 residues. J gave up 4 bases and V 7 bases, and 8 bases lay outside the gene matches. The CDR3 bases are TGTGCCAGCACCCGTTTAGCGGGGGGGGCAGAGACCCAGTACTTC. This sequence encodes CASTRLAGGAETQYF.

J is TRBJ1-2 and V is TRBV29-1; no firm D call. Germline loops: CDR1 SQVTM, CDR2 ANQGSEA. Trimming took off 0 bases at V and 4 bases at J, with 15 bases between the two ends. The CDR3 consists of 15 residues. The CDR3 is CSVEDSRWRSYGYTF. CDR3 nucleotide sequence: TGCAGCGTTGAAGATAGCCGGTGGCGAAGCTATGGCTACACCTTC.

V and J are TRBV20-1 and TRBJ2-7; 10 bases match TRBD1. The germline V gene has CDR1 DFQATT and CDR2 SNEGSKA (reference sequence). The CDR3 is 14 residues long. This CDR3 reads CRGTGTGEAYEQYF. CDR3 coding DNA: TGCAGGGGTACCGGGACAGGGGAGGCCTACGAGCAGTACTTC.

The chain combines TRBV6-5 with TRBJ1-1; no clear D gene. CDR1 and CDR2 from the germline V gene are MNHEY and SVGAGI. The CDR3 runs to 13 residues. V shed 2 bases and J shed 3 bases, with 7 bases lying between them. The chain's CDR3 is CASSYMEDTEAFF. CDR3 nucleotides: TGTGCCAGCAGTTACATGGAGGACACTGAAGCTTTCTTT.

The chain uses TRBV9 and TRBJ2-3; D is uncertain. Germline assignment: CDR1 SGDLS and CDR2 YYNGEE. The CDR3 has 13 amino acids. Deletions cut 1 base from V and 8 bases from J, with 11 bases between. CDR3 loop: CASSVQPDPTQYF. The CDR3 DNA follows: TGTGCCAGCAGCGTACAACCGGACCCTACGCAGTATTTT.

This clonotype was observed at least ten times. The rearrangement uses TRBV29-1 and TRBJ2-7; D may correspond to TRBD1 or TRBD2 (5 bases each). The CDR3 is 13 residues long. With 8 bases removed from V and 7 bases from J, the gap between germline ends came to 21 bases. CDR1 is SQVTM and CDR2 is ANQGSEA in the germline V gene. In DNA, the CDR3 is TGCAGCACCACTGTTGGGGGTTCTGGTGAGCAGTACTTC. Translated: CSTTVGGSGEQYF.

This clonotype was counted a few times. V and J are TRBV6-6 and TRBJ1-4; no clear D gene. The CDR3 has 15 amino acids. Germline CDR1 reads MNHNY; CDR2 reads SVGAGI (reference sequence). V was cut by 2 bases and J by 2 bases, with 9 bases left in between. The CDR3 DNA sequence: TGTGCCAGCAGTTACCTGACGGTCACTAATGAAAAACTGTTTTTT. Translated, it gives CASSYLTVTNEKLFF.

The genes are TRBV7-2 and TRBJ1-1; TRBD1 is a possible D gene (5 bases). The CDR3 runs to 14 residues. Germline V gene lookup returns CDR1 SGHTA and CDR2 FQGNSA. The ends were cut back, 3 bases at V and 8 bases at J, with 16 bases in the middle. CDR3 in DNA: TGTGCCAGCAGCTTGGGACCCCACGTCCCCGAAGCTTTCTTT. It encodes CASSLGPHVPEAFF. Drawing the rest from reference TRBV7-2 and TRBJ1-1, the complete variable domain is GAGVSQSPSNKVTEKGKDVELRCDPISGHTALYWYRQSLGQGLEFLIYFQGNSAPDKSGLPSDRFSAERTGGSVSTLTIQRTQQEDSAVYLCASSLGPHVPEAFFGQGTRLTVV.

On this clonotype: Given a much more abundant clone one base away, this may be a read error. The V and J genes are TRBV6-6 and TRBJ2-2; 7 nucleotides match TRBD1. This CDR3 is 15 amino acids long. The germline V gene encodes CDR1 MNHNY and CDR2 SVGAGI (reference sequence). As DNA, the CDR3 is TGTGCCAGCAGAACCGGGACAGCGAACACCGGGGAGCCGTTTTTT. Its translation: CASRTGTANTGEPFF.

This clonotype was seen ten or more times. V gene TRBV7-8 combines with J gene TRBJ1-2; D gene uncertain. V was clipped by 1 base and J by 4 bases, with 10 bases between them. The CDR3 loop spans 14 amino acids. Germline-derived CDR1 and CDR2 are SGHVS and FQNEAQ. CDR3 in amino acids: CASSLDGVLYGYTF. CDR3 coding DNA: TGTGCCAGCAGCTTAGACGGCGTTCTCTATGGCTACACCTTC.

As concerns this clonotype: One end of the junction varies from germline; a read error may be responsible. The genes are TRBV12-3 or TRBV12-4 and TRBJ2-1, with 8 bases aligning to TRBD2. The CDR3 runs 14 residues. The CDR3 DNA sequence: TGTGCCAGCAGCTTAGCGGGGAGCCGCAATGAGCAGTTCTTC. Translating gives CASSLAGSRNEQFF.

This rearrangement joins TRBV7-9 to TRBJ2-1; 7 bases are a match to TRBD2. Germline CDR1 reads SEHNR; CDR2 reads FQNEAQ (reference sequence). The CDR3 length is 17 residues. After removal of 4 bases from V and 4 bases from J, the junction contained 13 bases not matched to a gene. The CDR3 sequence: CASSSRMGGGNYNEQFF. The CDR3 DNA sequence: TGTGCCAGCAGCTCCCGCATGGGGGGGGGGAATTACAATGAGCAGTTCTTC.

This clonotype was seen ten or more times. The chain employs TRBV7-2 and TRBJ2-5; TRBD1 matches at 8 bases. V was clipped by 6 bases and J by 5 bases; unmatched bases: 8. CDR3 length: 14 amino acids. The germline V gene encodes CDR1 SGHTA and CDR2 FQGNSA. Here the CDR3 reads CASRPGQDRETQYF. The CDR3 DNA follows: TGTGCCAGCAGGCCGGGACAGGACCGGGAGACCCAGTACTTC.

The table lists this clonotype with a count of one. A much larger clone differs from this one at a single base, so this may be a read error. J is TRBJ2-7 and V is TRBV10-3; D gene ambiguous. The CDR3 loop spans 14 amino acids. The germline V and J ends were trimmed by 5 bases and 4 bases, with 15 bases remaining between them. In germline, CDR1 is ENHRY, CDR2 SYGVKD. CDR3 in amino acids: CAISPNRSSYEQYF. The DNA for the CDR3 is TGTGCCATCAGTCCTAATAGGTCCTCATACGAGCAGTACTTC.

This clonotype was detected only a few times. The V call is TRBV6-2 or TRBV6-3, the J call TRBJ2-7; D possibly corresponds to TRBD2 (6 bases). CDR1 and CDR2 from the germline V gene are MNHEY and SVGEGT. The CDR3 is made up of 15 amino acids. V was shortened by 2 bases and J by 0 bases, with 11 bases between the two germline ends. DNA of the CDR3: TGTGCCAGCAGTTACAGGCCTAGCGTCTCCTACGAGCAGTACTTC. Its translation is CASSYRPSVSYEQYF.